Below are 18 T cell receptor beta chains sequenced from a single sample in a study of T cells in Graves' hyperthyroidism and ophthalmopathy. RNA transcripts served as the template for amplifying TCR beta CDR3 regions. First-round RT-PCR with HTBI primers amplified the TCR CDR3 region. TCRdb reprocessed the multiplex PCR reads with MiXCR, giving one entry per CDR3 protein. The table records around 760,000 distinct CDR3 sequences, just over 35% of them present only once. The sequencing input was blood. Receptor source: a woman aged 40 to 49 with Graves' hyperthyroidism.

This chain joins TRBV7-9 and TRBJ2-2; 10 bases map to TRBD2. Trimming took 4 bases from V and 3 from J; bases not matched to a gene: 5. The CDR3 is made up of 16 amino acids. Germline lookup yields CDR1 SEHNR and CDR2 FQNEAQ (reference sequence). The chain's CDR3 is CASSSLAGADTGELFF. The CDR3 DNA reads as TGTGCCAGCAGCTCCCTAGCGGGAGCAGACACCGGGGAGCTGTTTTTT.

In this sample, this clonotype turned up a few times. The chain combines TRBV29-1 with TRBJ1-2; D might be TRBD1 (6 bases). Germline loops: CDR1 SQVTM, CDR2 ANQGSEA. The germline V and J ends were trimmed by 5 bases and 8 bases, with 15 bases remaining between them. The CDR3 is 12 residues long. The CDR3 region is CSVPGALGGYTF. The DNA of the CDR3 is TGCAGCGTTCCGGGGGCCCTAGGGGGCTACACCTTC.

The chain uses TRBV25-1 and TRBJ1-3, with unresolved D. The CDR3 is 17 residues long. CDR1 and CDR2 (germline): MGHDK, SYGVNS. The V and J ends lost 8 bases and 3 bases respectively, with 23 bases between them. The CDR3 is CASSPLALQSIGNTIYF. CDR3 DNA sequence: TGTGCCAGCTCACCACTCGCCCTACAGTCGATTGGAAACACCATATATTTT.

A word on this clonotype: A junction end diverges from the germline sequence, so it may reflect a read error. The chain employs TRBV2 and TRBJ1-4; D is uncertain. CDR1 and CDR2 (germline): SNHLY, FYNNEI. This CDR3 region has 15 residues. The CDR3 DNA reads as TGTGCCAGCACTGAAGGGCGAGCAACTAATGAAAAGCTGTTTTTT. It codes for CASTEGRATNEKLFF. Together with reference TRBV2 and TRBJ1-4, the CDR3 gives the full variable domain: EPEVTQTPSHQVTQMGQEVILRCVPISNHLYFYWYRQILGQKVEFLVSFYNNEISEKSEIFDDQFSVERPDGSNFTLKIRSTKLEDSAMYFCASTEGRATNEKLFFGSGTQLSVL.

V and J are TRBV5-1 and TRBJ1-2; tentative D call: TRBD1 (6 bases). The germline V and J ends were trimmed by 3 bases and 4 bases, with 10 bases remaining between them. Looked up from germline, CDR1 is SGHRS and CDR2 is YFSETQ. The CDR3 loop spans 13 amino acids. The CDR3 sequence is CASSSTGTYGYTF. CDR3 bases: TGCGCCAGCAGCTCTACAGGGACCTATGGCTACACCTTC.

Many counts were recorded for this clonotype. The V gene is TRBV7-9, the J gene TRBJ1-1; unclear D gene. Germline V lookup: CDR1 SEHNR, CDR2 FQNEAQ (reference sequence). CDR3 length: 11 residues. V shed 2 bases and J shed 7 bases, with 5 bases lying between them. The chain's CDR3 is CASSLWGEAFF. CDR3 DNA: TGTGCCAGCAGCTTATGGGGTGAAGCTTTCTTT.

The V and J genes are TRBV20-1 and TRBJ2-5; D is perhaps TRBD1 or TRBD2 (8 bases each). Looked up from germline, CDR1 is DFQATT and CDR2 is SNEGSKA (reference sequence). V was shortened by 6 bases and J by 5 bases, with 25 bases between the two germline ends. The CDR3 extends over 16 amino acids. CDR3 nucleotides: TGCAGTGCCTCACCCGGGAGGGCCAACAGGGGGGAGACCCAGTACTTC. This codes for CSASPGRANRGETQYF.

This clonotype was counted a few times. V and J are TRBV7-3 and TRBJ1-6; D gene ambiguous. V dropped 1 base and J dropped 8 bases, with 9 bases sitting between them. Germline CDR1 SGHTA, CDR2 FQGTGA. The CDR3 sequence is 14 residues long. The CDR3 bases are TGTGCCAGCAGCTTAATCGGGTCGGATTCACCCCTCCACTTT. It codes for CASSLIGSDSPLHF.

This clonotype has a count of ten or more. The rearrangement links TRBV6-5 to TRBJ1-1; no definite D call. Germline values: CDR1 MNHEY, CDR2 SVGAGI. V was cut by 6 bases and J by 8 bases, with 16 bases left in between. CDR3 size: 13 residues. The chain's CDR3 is CASSLTPAYEAFF. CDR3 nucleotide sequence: TGTGCCAGCAGCCTTACTCCCGCCTACGAAGCTTTCTTT.

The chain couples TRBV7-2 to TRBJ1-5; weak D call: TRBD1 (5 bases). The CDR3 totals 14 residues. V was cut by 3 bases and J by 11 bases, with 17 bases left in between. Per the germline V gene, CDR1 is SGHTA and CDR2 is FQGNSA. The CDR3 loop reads CASSFAGPGHSQHF. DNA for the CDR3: TGTGCCAGCAGCTTCGCGGGGCCGGGGCATTCCCAGCATTTT. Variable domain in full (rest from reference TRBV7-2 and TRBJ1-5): GAGVSQSPSNKVTEKGKDVELRCDPISGHTALYWYRQSLGQGLEFLIYFQGNSAPDKSGLPSDRFSAERTGGSVSTLTIQRTQQEDSAVYLCASSFAGPGHSQHFGDGTRLSIL.

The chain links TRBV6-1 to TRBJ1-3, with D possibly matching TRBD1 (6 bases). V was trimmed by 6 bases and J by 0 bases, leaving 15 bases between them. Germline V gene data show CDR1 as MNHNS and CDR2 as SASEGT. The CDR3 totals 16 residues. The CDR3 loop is CASRATGTPSGNTIYF. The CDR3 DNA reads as TGTGCCAGCAGAGCTACCGGGACACCCTCTGGAAACACCATATATTTT.

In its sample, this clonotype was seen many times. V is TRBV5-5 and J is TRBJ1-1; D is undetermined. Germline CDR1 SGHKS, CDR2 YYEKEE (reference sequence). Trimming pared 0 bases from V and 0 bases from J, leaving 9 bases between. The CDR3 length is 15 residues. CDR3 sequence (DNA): TGTGCCAGCAGCTTGGTTCGTATCATGAACACTGAAGCTTTCTTT. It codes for CASSLVRIMNTEAFF.

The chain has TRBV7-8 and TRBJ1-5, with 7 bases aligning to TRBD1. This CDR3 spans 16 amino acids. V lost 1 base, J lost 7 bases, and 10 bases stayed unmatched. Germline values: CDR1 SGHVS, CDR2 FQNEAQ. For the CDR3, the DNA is TGTGCCAGCAGCTTAGGCCGACAGGGCATGGGACAGCCCCAGCATTTT. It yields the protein CASSLGRQGMGQPQHF.

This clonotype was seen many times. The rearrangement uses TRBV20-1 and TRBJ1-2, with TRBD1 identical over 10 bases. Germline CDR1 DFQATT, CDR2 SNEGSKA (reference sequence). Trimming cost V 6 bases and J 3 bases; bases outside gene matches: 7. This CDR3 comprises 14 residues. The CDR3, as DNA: TGCAGTGCCGGGACAGGGGAGGATCACTATGGCTACACCTTC. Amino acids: CSAGTGEDHYGYTF.

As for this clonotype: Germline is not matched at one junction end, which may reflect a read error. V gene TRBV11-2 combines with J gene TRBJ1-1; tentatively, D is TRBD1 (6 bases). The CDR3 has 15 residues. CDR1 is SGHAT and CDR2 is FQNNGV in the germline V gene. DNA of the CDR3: TGTGCCAGCAGGCAAGATTCCTACCGGGACACAGAAGCTTTCTTT. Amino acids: CASRQDSYRDTEAFF. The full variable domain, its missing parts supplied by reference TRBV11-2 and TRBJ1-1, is EAGVAQSPRYKIIEKRQSVAFWCNPISGHATLYWYQQILGQGPKLLIQFQNNGVVDDSQLPKDRFSAERLKGVDSTLKIQPAKLEDSAVYLCASRQDSYRDTEAFFGQGTRLTVV.

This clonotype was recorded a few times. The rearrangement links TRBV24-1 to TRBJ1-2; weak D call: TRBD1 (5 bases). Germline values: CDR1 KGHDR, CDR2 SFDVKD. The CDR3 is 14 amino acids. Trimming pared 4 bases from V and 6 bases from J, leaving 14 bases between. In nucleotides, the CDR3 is TGTGCCACCAGTGACCAGGGCAGGAGCGATGGCTACACCTTC. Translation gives CATSDQGRSDGYTF.

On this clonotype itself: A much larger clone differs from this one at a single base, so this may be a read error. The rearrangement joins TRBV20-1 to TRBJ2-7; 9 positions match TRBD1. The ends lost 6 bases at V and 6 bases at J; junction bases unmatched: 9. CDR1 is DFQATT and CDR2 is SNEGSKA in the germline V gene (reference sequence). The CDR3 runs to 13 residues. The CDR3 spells CSAPAQDRGEQYF. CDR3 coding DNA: TGCAGTGCGCCGGCACAGGACAGGGGCGAGCAGTACTTC.

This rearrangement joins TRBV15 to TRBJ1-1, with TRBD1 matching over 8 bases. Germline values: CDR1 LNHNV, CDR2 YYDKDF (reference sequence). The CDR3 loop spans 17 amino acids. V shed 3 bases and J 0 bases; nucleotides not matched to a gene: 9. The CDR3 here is CATSRSWTGRMNTEAFF. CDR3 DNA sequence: TGTGCCACCAGCAGGTCCTGGACAGGGAGAATGAACACTGAAGCTTTCTTT.